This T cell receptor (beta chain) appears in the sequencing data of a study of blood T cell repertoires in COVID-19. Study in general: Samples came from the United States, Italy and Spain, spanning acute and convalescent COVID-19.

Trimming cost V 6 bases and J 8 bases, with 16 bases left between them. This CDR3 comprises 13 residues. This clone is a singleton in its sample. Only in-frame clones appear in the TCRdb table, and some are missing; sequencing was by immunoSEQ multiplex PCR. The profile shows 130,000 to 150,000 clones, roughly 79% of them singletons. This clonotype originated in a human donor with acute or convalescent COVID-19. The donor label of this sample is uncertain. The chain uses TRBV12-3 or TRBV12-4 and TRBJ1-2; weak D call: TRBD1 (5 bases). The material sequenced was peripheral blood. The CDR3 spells CASSPGGGGGYTF. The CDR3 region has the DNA TGTGCCAGCAGCCCCGGGGGGGGAGGCGGCTACACCTTC.